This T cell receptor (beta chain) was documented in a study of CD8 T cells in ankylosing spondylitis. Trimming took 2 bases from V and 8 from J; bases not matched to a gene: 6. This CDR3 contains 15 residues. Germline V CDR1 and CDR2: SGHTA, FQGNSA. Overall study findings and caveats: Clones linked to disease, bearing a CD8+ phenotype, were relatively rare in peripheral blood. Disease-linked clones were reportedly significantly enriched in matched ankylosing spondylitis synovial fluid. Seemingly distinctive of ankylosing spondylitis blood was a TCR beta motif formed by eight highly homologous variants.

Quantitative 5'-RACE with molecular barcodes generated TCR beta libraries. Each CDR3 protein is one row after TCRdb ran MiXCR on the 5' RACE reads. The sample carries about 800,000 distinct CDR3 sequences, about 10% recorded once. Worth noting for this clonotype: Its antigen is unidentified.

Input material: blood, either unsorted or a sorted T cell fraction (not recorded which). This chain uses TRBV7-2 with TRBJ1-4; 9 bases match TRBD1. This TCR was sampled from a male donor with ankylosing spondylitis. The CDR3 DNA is TGTGCCAGCAGCTTAAGTGGGACAGGGCAGGAAAAACTGTTTTTT. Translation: CASSLSGTGQEKLFF.